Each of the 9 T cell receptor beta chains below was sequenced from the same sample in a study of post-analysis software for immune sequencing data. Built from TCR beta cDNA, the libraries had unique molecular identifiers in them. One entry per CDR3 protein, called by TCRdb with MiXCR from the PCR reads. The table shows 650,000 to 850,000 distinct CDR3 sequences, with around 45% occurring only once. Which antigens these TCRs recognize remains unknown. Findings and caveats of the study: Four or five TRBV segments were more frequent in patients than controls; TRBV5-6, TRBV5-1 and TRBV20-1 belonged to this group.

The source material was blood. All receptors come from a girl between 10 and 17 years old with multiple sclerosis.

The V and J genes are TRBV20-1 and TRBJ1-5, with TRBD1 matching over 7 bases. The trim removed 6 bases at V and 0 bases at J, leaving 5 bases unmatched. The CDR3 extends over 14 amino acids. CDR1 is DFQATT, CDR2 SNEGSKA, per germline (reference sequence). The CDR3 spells CSAKTGYSNQPQHF. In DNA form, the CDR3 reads TGCAGTGCGAAGACAGGGTATAGCAATCAGCCCCAGCATTTT.

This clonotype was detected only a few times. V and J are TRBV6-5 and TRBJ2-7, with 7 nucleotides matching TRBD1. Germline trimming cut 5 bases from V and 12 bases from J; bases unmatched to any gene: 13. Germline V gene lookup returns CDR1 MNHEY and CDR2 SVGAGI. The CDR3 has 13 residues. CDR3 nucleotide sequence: TGTGCCAGCAGTCGGGACAGCGGCTCTGTTGTGTACTTC. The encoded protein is CASSRDSGSVVYF.

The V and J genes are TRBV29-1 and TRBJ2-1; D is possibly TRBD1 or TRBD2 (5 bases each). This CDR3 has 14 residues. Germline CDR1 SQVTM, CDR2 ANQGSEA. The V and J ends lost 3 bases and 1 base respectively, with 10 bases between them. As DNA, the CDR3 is TGCAGCGTTGATTCCGGGGCATCCTACAATGAGCAGTTCTTC. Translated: CSVDSGASYNEQFF.

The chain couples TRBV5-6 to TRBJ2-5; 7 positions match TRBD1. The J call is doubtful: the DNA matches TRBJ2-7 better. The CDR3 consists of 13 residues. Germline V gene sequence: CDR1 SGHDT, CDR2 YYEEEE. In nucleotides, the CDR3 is TGTGCCAGCACCTCAGGACAGGCTAGCGAGCAGTACTTC. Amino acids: CASTSGQASEQYF.

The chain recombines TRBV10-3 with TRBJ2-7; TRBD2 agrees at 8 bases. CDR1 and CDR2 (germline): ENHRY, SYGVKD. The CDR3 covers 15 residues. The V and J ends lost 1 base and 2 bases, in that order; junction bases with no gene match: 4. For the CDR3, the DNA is TGTGCCATCAGTGAGTTTTCGCGGGGGGCCTACGAGCAGTACTTC. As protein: CAISEFSRGAYEQYF.

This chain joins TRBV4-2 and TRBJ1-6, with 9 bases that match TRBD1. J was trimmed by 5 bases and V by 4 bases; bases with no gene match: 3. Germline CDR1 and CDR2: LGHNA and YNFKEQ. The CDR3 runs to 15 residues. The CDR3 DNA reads TGTGCCAGCAGCCCCCGGGACAGGGATAATTCACCCCTCCACTTT. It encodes CASSPRDRDNSPLHF.

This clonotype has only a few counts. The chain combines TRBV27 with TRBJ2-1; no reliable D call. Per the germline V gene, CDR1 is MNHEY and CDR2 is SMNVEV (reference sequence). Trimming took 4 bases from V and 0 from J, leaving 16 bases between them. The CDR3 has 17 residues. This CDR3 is CASSSPLSLGSYNEQFF. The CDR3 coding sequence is TGTGCCAGCAGTTCTCCACTGAGTCTCGGCTCCTACAATGAGCAGTTCTTC.

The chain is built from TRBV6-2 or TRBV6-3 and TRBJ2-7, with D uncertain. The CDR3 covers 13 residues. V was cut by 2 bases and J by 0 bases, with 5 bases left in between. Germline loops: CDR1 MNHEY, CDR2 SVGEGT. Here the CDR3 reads CASSYMDSYEQYF. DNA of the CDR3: TGTGCCAGCAGTTACATGGACTCCTACGAGCAGTACTTC.

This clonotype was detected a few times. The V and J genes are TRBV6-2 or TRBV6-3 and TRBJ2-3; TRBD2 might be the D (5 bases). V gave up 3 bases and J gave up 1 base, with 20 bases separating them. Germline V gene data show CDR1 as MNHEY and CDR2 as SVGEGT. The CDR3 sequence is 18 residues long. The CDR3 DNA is TGTGCCAGCAGTTATTCATCGACACACCAGAGGGGCACAGATACGCAGTATTTT. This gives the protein CASSYSSTHQRGTDTQYF.